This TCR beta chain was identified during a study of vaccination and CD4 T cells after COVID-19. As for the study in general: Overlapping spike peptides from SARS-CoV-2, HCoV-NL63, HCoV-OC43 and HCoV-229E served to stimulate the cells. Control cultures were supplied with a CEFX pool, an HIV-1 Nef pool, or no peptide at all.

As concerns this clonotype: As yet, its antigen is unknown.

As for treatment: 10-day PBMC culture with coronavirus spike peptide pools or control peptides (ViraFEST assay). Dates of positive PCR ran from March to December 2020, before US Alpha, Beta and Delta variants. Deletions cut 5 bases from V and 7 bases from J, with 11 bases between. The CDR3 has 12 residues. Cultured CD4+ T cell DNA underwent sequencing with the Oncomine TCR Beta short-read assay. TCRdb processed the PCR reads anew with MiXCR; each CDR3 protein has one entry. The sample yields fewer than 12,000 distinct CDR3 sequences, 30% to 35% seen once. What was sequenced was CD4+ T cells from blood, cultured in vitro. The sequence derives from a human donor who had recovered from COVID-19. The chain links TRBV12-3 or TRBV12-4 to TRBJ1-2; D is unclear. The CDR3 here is CASSPTAGGYTF. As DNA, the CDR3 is TGTGCCAGCAGTCCTACCGCCGGTGGCTACACCTTC.